Each of the 23 T cell receptor beta chains below was sequenced from the same sample in a study of blood T cells in healthy people across ages. The second PCR ran roughly 6 to 11 cycles with a sample-barcoded 5' primer and J-beta primers. MiXCR, applied by TCRdb to the 5' RACE reads, yields one record per CDR3 protein. The table records around 1.1 million distinct CDR3 sequences, roughly two fifths of them present only once. The sample consisted of blood. The receptors were sampled from a man aged 18 to 35 in good health.

This chain connects TRBV14 to TRBJ2-7; D tentatively reads TRBD1 or TRBD2 (5 bases each). This CDR3 region has 13 residues. V was shortened by 6 bases and J by 5 bases, with 14 bases between the two germline ends. Germline CDR1 is SGHDN and CDR2 is FVKESK. The CDR3 sequence is CASRDSGGNEQYF. As DNA, the CDR3 is TGTGCCAGCAGGGATAGTGGGGGAAACGAGCAGTACTTC. Combining the CDR3 with reference TRBV14 and TRBJ2-7 gives the whole variable domain EAGVTQFPSHSVIEKGQTVTLRCDPISGHDNLYWYRRVMGKEIKFLLHFVKESKQDESGMPNNRFLAERTGGTYSTLKVQPAELEDSGVYFCASRDSGGNEQYFGPGTRLTVT.

This clonotype turned up a few times. This rearrangement joins TRBV27 to TRBJ2-5; the D gene is possibly TRBD2 (6 bases). The V and J ends lost 4 bases and 4 bases respectively, with 16 bases between them. The CDR3 runs 15 residues. Germline lookup yields CDR1 MNHEY and CDR2 SMNVEV (reference sequence). Here the CDR3 DNA reads TGTGCCAGCAGTTCTACCGGGACTGTAGGAGAGACCCAGTACTTC. It yields the protein CASSSTGTVGETQYF.

This clonotype was recorded many times. The chain uses TRBV12-3 or TRBV12-4 and TRBJ2-5, with D hard to call. V gave up 4 bases and J gave up 1 base, with 13 bases separating them. The CDR3 spans 15 residues. In nucleotides, the CDR3 is TGTGCCAGCAGTTCCGCGGCTCAGATCCAAGAGACCCAGTACTTC. Its protein is CASSSAAQIQETQYF.

This clonotype occurred a few times. The chain links TRBV19 to TRBJ2-3; D is possibly TRBD1 (5 bases). V was shortened by 3 bases and J by 3 bases, with 10 bases between the two germline ends. There are 14 residues in the CDR3. Germline V gene lookup returns CDR1 LNHDA and CDR2 SQIVND (reference sequence). The CDR3 loop is CASSMPGITDTQYF. Written as DNA, the CDR3 is TGTGCCAGTAGTATGCCAGGGATAACAGATACGCAGTATTTT. Full variable domain (remainder filled in from reference TRBV19 and TRBJ2-3): DGGITQSPKYLFRKEGQNVTLSCEQNLNHDAMYWYRQDPGQGLRLIYYSQIVNDFQKGDIAEGYSVSREKKESFPLTVTSAQKNPTAFYLCASSMPGITDTQYFGPGTRLTVL.

The table lists this clonotype with many counts. The chain carries TRBV2 and TRBJ2-3; a possible D gene is TRBD1 (6 bases). Germline assignment: CDR1 SNHLY and CDR2 FYNNEI. The CDR3 extends over 14 amino acids. Trimming cost V 10 bases and J 6 bases, with 20 bases left between them. In DNA form, the CDR3 reads TGTGCCACCCGACCGGGCTCCACAGGGGATACGCAGTATTTT. It specifies CATRPGSTGDTQYF.

This clonotype was found a few times. The chain recombines TRBV3-1 with TRBJ2-4; perhaps TRBD1 as D (6 bases). This CDR3 is built from 19 residues. The V gene's germline CDR1 is LGHDT and CDR2 YNNKEL (reference sequence). V lost 0 bases and J 0 bases, leaving 18 bases between the germline ends. The CDR3 DNA is TGTGCCAGCAGCCAAGAGGGAGAGGGGGTGCCACTAGCCAAAAACATTCAGTACTTC. Protein: CASSQEGEGVPLAKNIQYF.

The chain carries TRBV6-2 or TRBV6-3 and TRBJ1-6, with no clear D. The CDR3 covers 16 residues. Germline V gene sequence: CDR1 MNHEY, CDR2 SVGEGT. V lost 6 bases to trimming and J lost 6 bases, with 18 bases between them. The CDR3 nucleotides are TGTGCCAGCAGACATCCCCGTGAGGCCACTAATTCACCCCTCCACTTT. It specifies CASRHPREATNSPLHF.

The chain links TRBV4-3 to TRBJ2-7; 11 positions match TRBD2. Germline CDR1 reads LGHNA; CDR2 reads YSLEER. Unmatched junction bases numbered 9, after V lost 2 bases and J lost 3 bases. The CDR3 is made up of 17 amino acids. CDR3 sequence (DNA): TGCGCCAGCAGCCAACTAAATCTAGCGGGGGGCCGCTACGAGCAGTACTTC. This sequence encodes CASSQLNLAGGRYEQYF.

This clonotype was observed a handful of times. This chain connects TRBV27 to TRBJ1-1, with TRBD1 identical over 8 bases. The V segment lost 7 bases and the J segment 8 bases; nucleotides outside the gene matches: 15. The V gene's germline CDR1 is MNHEY and CDR2 SMNVEV (reference sequence). The length of the CDR3 is 15 residues. This CDR3 is CASTPRATGGQEAFF. CDR3 coding DNA: TGTGCCAGCACCCCCAGGGCAACAGGGGGACAAGAAGCTTTCTTT.

This clonotype came up many times. This chain connects TRBV29-1 to TRBJ2-3; the match to TRBD2 covers 10 bases. With 4 bases clipped from V and 5 bases from J, the junction kept 12 bases outside the gene matches. The V gene's germline CDR1 is SQVTM and CDR2 ANQGSEA. The CDR3 has 16 amino acids. The CDR3, as DNA: TGCAGCGTTGCGTTGCGACTAGCGGGCGGGGGAGATACGCAGTATTTT. Translated, it gives CSVALRLAGGGDTQYF.

This rearrangement joins TRBV18 to TRBJ1-5; D is possibly TRBD1 (5 bases). The germline V and J ends were trimmed by 6 bases and 3 bases, with 15 bases remaining between them. CDR1 and CDR2 (germline): KGHSH, LQKENI. This CDR3 spans 15 amino acids. The CDR3 protein is CASSPGGEFNQPQHF. CDR3 bases: TGTGCCAGCTCTCCGGGGGGGGAGTTCAATCAGCCCCAGCATTTT.

This clonotype was recorded a few times. V is TRBV5-1 and J is TRBJ2-1; the match to TRBD1 covers 9 bases. The CDR3 sequence is 15 residues long. From germline, CDR1 is SGHRS and CDR2 YFSETQ. V lost 2 bases and J lost 8; bases outside the gene matches: 8. The CDR3 is CASSLQGAIFDEQFF. CDR3 nucleotide sequence: TGCGCCAGCAGCTTACAGGGGGCAATCTTCGATGAGCAGTTCTTC.

This chain uses TRBV12-3 or TRBV12-4 with TRBJ2-2; TRBD2 aligns across 10 bases. V lost 5 bases to trimming and J lost 4 bases; unmatched junction nucleotides: 13. The CDR3 spans 18 residues. The CDR3 DNA reads TGTGCCAGCAGTCTCCATAGCGGGGGGCTTTTTTTCACCGGGGAGCTGTTTTTT. Its protein product is CASSLHSGGLFFTGELFF.

This chain links TRBV6-5 with TRBJ1-2; the D is unclear. The germline V gene encodes CDR1 MNHEY and CDR2 SVGAGI. The CDR3 is 15 amino acids. Between the trimmed V and J ends, which lost 2 bases and 1 base, there was a span of 11 bases. As DNA, the CDR3 is TGTGCCAGCAGTTACAGCGAGGGAGGTAACTATGGCTACACCTTC. Translated, it gives CASSYSEGGNYGYTF.

On this clonotype itself: Compared with germline, one end of the junction differs, possibly owing to a read error. V is TRBV5-1 and J is TRBJ2-1; possibly TRBD2 for D (6 bases). Germline V lookup: CDR1 SGHRS, CDR2 YFSETQ. The CDR3 sequence is 14 residues long. This CDR3 is CASSPRGRYNEQFF. The CDR3 nucleotides are TGTGCCAGCAGCCCGCGGGGCAGGTACAATGAGCAGTTCTTC. The full variable domain, completed using reference TRBV5-1 and TRBJ2-1, is KAGVTQTPRYLIKTRGQQVTLSCSPISGHRSVSWYQQTPGQGLQFLFEYFSETQRNKGNFPGRFSGRQFSNSRSEMNVSTLELGDSALYLCASSPRGRYNEQFFGPGTRLTVL.

This clonotype was recorded a few times. The CDR3 bases are TGTGCCACCCGGGACAGGCCACTCTACGAGCAGTACTTC. This translates into CATRDRPLYEQYF. This sequence joins TRBV21-1 and TRBJ2-7; the D segment call TRBD1 is taken from the table without a DNA check. TRBV21-1 is a pseudogene segment. The CDR3 runs 13 residues.

The chain is built from TRBV9 and TRBJ2-1; no clear D. V shed 0 bases and J shed 7 bases, with 11 bases lying between them. This CDR3 is 14 amino acids long. Germline V gives CDR1 SGDLS, CDR2 YYNGEE. The CDR3 protein is CASSVGVGRNEQFF. CDR3 DNA: TGTGCCAGCAGCGTAGGGGTAGGTAGAAATGAGCAGTTCTTC.

The chain carries TRBV9 and TRBJ2-1, with no clear D. The CDR3 loop spans 14 amino acids. Looked up from germline, CDR1 is SGDLS and CDR2 is YYNGEE. Trimming stripped 4 bases from V and 8 bases from J, with 16 bases between. DNA of the CDR3: TGTGCCAGCAGCACCGGCTCCTTCGATGATGAGCAGTTCTTC. As protein: CASSTGSFDDEQFF. Based on the CDR3 plus reference TRBV9 and TRBJ2-1, the full variable domain is DSGVTQTPKHLITATGQRVTLRCSPRSGDLSVYWYQQSLDQGLQFLIQYYNGEERAKGNILERFSAQQFPDLHSELNLSSLELGDSALYFCASSTGSFDDEQFFGPGTRLTVL.

In this sample, this clonotype turned up a few times. This chain connects TRBV29-1 to TRBJ2-3; tentatively, D is TRBD2 (5 bases). V was trimmed by 8 bases and J by 0 bases, leaving 6 bases between them. CDR3 length: 11 amino acids. CDR1 and CDR2 (germline): SQVTM, ANQGSEA. Written as DNA, the CDR3 is TGCAGCACGGGGAGCACAGATACGCAGTATTTT. This encodes CSTGSTDTQYF.

The chain has TRBV15 and TRBJ2-7; no firm D call. The J call may be faulty, since TRBJ2-5 better matches the DNA end. CDR1 and CDR2 (germline): LNHNV, YYDKDF (reference sequence). The CDR3 is 12 amino acids. CDR3 bases: TGTGCCACCAGCAGCCCCCTAGGGACCCAGTACTTC. Translated: CATSSPLGTQYF.

This chain joins TRBV6-5 and TRBJ2-1, with 7 bases lining up with TRBD2. Germline trimming cut 5 bases from V and 7 bases from J; bases unmatched to any gene: 14. CDR1 is MNHEY, CDR2 SVGAGI, per germline. The CDR3 sequence is 16 residues long. For the CDR3, the DNA is TGTGCCAGCAGTCTCCTATGGGGCGGGGGTTTGAATGAGCAGTTCTTC. Encoded protein: CASSLLWGGGLNEQFF.

V usage is TRBV6-5 and J usage is TRBJ2-3; D is unresolved. CDR1 and CDR2 from the germline V gene are MNHEY and SVGAGI. The CDR3 has 14 amino acids. Trimming took 6 bases from V and 5 from J, leaving 15 bases between them. The CDR3 sequence: CASRLSGAQDTQYF. CDR3 nucleotides: TGTGCCAGCAGGCTATCCGGAGCTCAAGATACGCAGTATTTT.

In its sample, this clonotype was seen a few times. The gene calls are TRBV7-2 and TRBJ2-3; 7 nucleotides agree with TRBD1. The CDR3 loop spans 18 amino acids. Unmatched junction bases numbered 15, after V lost 6 bases and J lost 0 bases. The germline V gene has CDR1 SGHTA and CDR2 FQGNSA. CDR3 region: CASRITHLDRASTDTQYF. The CDR3 nucleotides are TGTGCCAGCAGGATTACTCATCTCGACAGGGCTAGCACAGATACGCAGTATTTT.